Below, 27 T cell receptor beta chains from the same sample are listed, as sequenced in a study of shared clonotypes between healthy human individuals. The repertoire was sequenced with immunoSEQ multiplex PCR; TCRdb's copy has only in-frame clones and lacks some. The sample lists 550,000 to 700,000 clones, around 73% occurring once. What was sequenced was memory CD4+ T cells sorted from blood. Indicated subset: CD45RA-negative fraction. These receptors were obtained from a woman aged 30 to 39 in good health.

The chain uses TRBV5-3 and TRBJ2-7, with 9 bases fitting TRBD2. TRBV5-3 is marked as an open reading frame, function uncertain. The CDR3 runs 20 residues. J was trimmed by 4 bases and V by 0 bases; bases with no gene match: 20. Here the CDR3 reads CARSLAWSVTSGRLLYEQYF. The CDR3 coding sequence is TGTGCCAGAAGCTTGGCATGGTCAGTTACAAGCGGGAGGTTATTATACGAGCAGTACTTC.

This chain uses TRBV19 with TRBJ1-1; D remains unclear. V was clipped by 4 bases and J by 10 bases, with 10 bases between them. The CDR3 consists of 11 residues. Looked up from germline, CDR1 is LNHDA and CDR2 is SQIVND (reference sequence). DNA for the CDR3: TGTGCCAGTAGTAGTCCGACCCGAGCTTTCTTT. Amino acids: CASSSPTRAFF.

V and J are TRBV28 and TRBJ1-1; D is ambiguous. V was pared by 7 bases and J by 4 bases, with 13 bases between. Germline loops: CDR1 MDHEN, CDR2 SYDVKM. The CDR3 length is 13 residues. CDR3 sequence: CASKVQRSTEAFF. CDR3 in DNA: TGTGCCAGCAAGGTTCAGCGAAGCACTGAAGCTTTCTTT. Drawing the rest from reference TRBV28 and TRBJ1-1, the complete variable domain is DVKVTQSSRYLVKRTGEKVFLECVQDMDHENMFWYRQDPGLGLRLIYFSYDVKMKEKGDIPEGYSVSREKKERFSLILESASTNQTSMYLCASKVQRSTEAFFGQGTRLTVV.

The V and J genes are TRBV11-2 and TRBJ2-3; D call uncertain. CDR1 and CDR2 (germline): SGHAT, FQNNGV. The CDR3 spans 13 residues. V lost 5 bases and J 11 bases, leaving 17 bases between the germline ends. CDR3 in amino acids: CASSAPVGWEQYF. DNA of the CDR3: TGTGCCAGCAGCGCCCCAGTCGGGTGGGAGCAGTATTTT.

The V call is TRBV10-1, the J call TRBJ2-2; weak D call: TRBD1 (5 bases). The CDR3 covers 15 residues. The ends were cut back, 3 bases at V and 8 bases at J, with 16 bases in the middle. Germline-derived CDR1 and CDR2 are WNHNN and SYGVQD (reference sequence). CDR3 in amino acids: CASSDRAFDGGELFF. For the CDR3, the DNA is TGCGCCAGCAGTGACAGGGCCTTCGACGGGGGGGAGCTGTTTTTT.

About this clone itself: Other nucleotide sequences from this sample produce the same CDR3. The chain recombines TRBV25-1 with TRBJ2-7; D not resolved. Trimming stripped 6 bases from V and 2 bases from J, with 5 bases between. This CDR3 has 11 amino acids. CDR1 is MGHDK and CDR2 is SYGVNS in the germline V gene. Here the CDR3 DNA reads TGTGCCAGCAGCGCCACCTACGAGCAGTACTTC. This sequence encodes CASSATYEQYF.

V gene TRBV6-1 combines with J gene TRBJ2-7; D gene ambiguous. CDR3 size: 12 residues. Trimming shortened V by 7 bases and J by 4 bases, and 11 bases separated the two germline ends. Germline V lookup: CDR1 MNHNS, CDR2 SASEGT. The CDR3 here is CASTGTRYEQYF. The CDR3 coding sequence is TGTGCCAGCACCGGTACACGATACGAGCAGTACTTC.

This chain connects TRBV6-6 to TRBJ1-1; tentative D call: TRBD1 (6 bases). Between the trimmed V and J ends, which lost 7 bases and 0 bases, there was a span of 15 bases. Germline values: CDR1 MNHNY, CDR2 SVGAGI (reference sequence). The CDR3 totals 15 residues. CDR3 nucleotides: TGTGCCAGCAACCTACAGGGAGCCATGAACACTGAAGCTTTCTTT. It translates to CASNLQGAMNTEAFF.

This clone was seen once. The rearrangement joins TRBV2 to TRBJ2-5; 14 bases line up with TRBD2. CDR1 and CDR2 (germline): SNHLY, FYNNEI. The CDR3 covers 17 residues. V gave up 4 bases and J gave up 1 base; unmatched junction bases: 5. CDR3 loop: CASSGGLAGGAQETQYF. CDR3 DNA sequence: TGTGCCAGCAGTGGTGGACTAGCGGGAGGCGCCCAAGAGACCCAGTACTTC.

V usage is TRBV5-1 and J usage is TRBJ2-1; D uncertain. The V gene lost 4 bases and the J gene lost 6 bases, with 17 bases spanning the gap. The CDR3 is 15 amino acids. Germline V gene data show CDR1 as SGHRS and CDR2 as YFSETQ. This CDR3 reads CASSLVGLWANEQFF. CDR3 DNA sequence: TGCGCCAGCAGCCTGGTGGGTCTATGGGCCAATGAGCAGTTCTTC. The full variable domain, in which reference TRBV5-1 and TRBJ2-1 provide the parts outside the CDR3, is KAGVTQTPRYLIKTRGQQVTLSCSPISGHRSVSWYQQTPGQGLQFLFEYFSETQRNKGNFPGRFSGRQFSNSRSEMNVSTLELGDSALYLCASSLVGLWANEQFFGPGTRLTVL.

The V and J genes are TRBV5-4 and TRBJ1-3, with D unresolved. V was clipped by 4 bases and J by 0 bases, with 11 bases between them. There are 15 residues in the CDR3. The germline V gene encodes CDR1 SGHNT and CDR2 YYREEE (reference sequence). CDR3 sequence (DNA): TGTGCCAGCAGCGGCCCGGGTAGCTCTGGAAACACCATATATTTT. This codes for CASSGPGSSGNTIYF. Based on the CDR3 plus reference TRBV5-4 and TRBJ1-3, the full variable domain is ETGVTQSPTHLIKTRGQQVTLRCSSQSGHNTVSWYQQALGQGPQFIFQYYREEENGRGNFPPRFSGLQFPNYSSELNVNALELDDSALYLCASSGPGSSGNTIYFGEGSWLTVV.

The chain links TRBV25-1 to TRBJ2-2; unclear D gene. CDR3 length: 15 residues. Germline CDR1 reads MGHDK; CDR2 reads SYGVNS. The V end lost 0 bases, the J end lost 2 bases, and 7 bases lay between the germline ends. This chain's CDR3 is CASSEYGRNTGELFF. The CDR3 DNA reads TGTGCCAGCAGTGAATATGGAAGAAACACCGGGGAGCTGTTTTTT.

The chain combines TRBV6-6 with TRBJ1-1, with a possible D match to TRBD1 (5 bases). V lost 5 bases and J 1 base, leaving 14 bases between the germline ends. The CDR3 consists of 15 residues. Looked up from germline, CDR1 is MNHNY and CDR2 is SVGAGI (reference sequence). The CDR3, as DNA: TGTGCCAGCAGTAGGGGCGTAAGGTCGAACACTGAAGCTTTCTTT. Protein product: CASSRGVRSNTEAFF.

The chain carries TRBV5-8 and TRBJ1-5; no reliable D call. The germline V gene encodes CDR1 SGHTS and CDR2 YDEGEE. V gave up 3 bases and J gave up 7 bases, with 11 bases separating them. The CDR3 is 13 amino acids. The CDR3 nucleotides read TGTGCCAGCAGCTCCAGGACGGGCCAGCCCCAGCATTTT. The encoded protein is CASSSRTGQPQHF.

In its sample, this clone was seen a few times. The CDR3 protein is CAWSVPGESGKLFF. CDR3 nucleotide sequence: TGTGCCTGGAGTGTCCCGGGTGAGTCGGGAAAACTGTTTTTT. The chain recombines TRBV30 with TRBJ1-4; no definite D call. The CDR3 sequence is 14 residues long. Germline V CDR1 and CDR2: GTSNPN, SVGIG (reference sequence). V gave up 0 bases and J gave up 10 bases, with 15 bases separating them.

V gene TRBV5-1 combines with J gene TRBJ2-3; D possibly uses TRBD1 or TRBD2 (6 bases each). V lost 5 bases, J lost 10 bases, and 23 bases lay in between. Germline V gives CDR1 SGHRS, CDR2 YFSETQ. The CDR3 sequence is 15 residues long. CDR3 nucleotide sequence: TGCGCCAGCAGACTGGGGGGCGCGACCTCCGGTCCGCAGTATTTT. This sequence encodes CASRLGGATSGPQYF.

The chain joins TRBV5-8 to TRBJ2-7; maybe TRBD1 (5 bases). Looked up from germline, CDR1 is SGHTS and CDR2 is YDEGEE. V gave up 0 bases and J gave up 2 bases, with 9 bases separating them. The length of the CDR3 is 14 residues. CDR3 bases: TGTGCCAGCAGCTTGGGACAGCACACCTACGAGCAGTACTTC. It encodes CASSLGQHTYEQYF.

This clone was detected only a few times. The V call is TRBV28, the J call TRBJ1-2; the D is unclear. V lost 3 bases, J lost 8 bases, and 16 bases lay in between. The length of the CDR3 is 14 residues. Germline V gene data show CDR1 as MDHEN and CDR2 as SYDVKM. In nucleotides, the CDR3 is TGTGCCAGCAGTTTTTGGACGGCCACGAAGGGCTACACCTTC. This encodes CASSFWTATKGYTF.

This clone appeared a single time. The chain employs TRBV27 and TRBJ2-1; possible D gene TRBD2, 6 bases. Germline lookup yields CDR1 MNHEY and CDR2 SMNVEV (reference sequence). This CDR3 has 15 residues. Trimming took 7 bases from V and 6 from J, leaving 19 bases between them. The DNA of the CDR3 is TGTGCCAGCACCAGAACAATGGCGGGGTCCAATGAGCAGTTCTTC. Its translation: CASTRTMAGSNEQFF.

This clone was seen ten or more times. The chain couples TRBV4-1 to TRBJ1-2; 7 positions agree with TRBD1. The V segment lost 5 bases and the J segment 1 base; nucleotides outside the gene matches: 7. This CDR3 has 15 amino acids. In germline, CDR1 is MGHRA, CDR2 YSYEKL. CDR3 nucleotide sequence: TGCGCCAGCAGCTCGGACAGGCTCATTAACTATGGCTACACCTTC. This sequence encodes CASSSDRLINYGYTF.

This clone was picked up a small number of times. The J gene is TRBJ1-3, the V gene TRBV19, with unresolved D. The germline V gene encodes CDR1 LNHDA and CDR2 SQIVND (reference sequence). The V end was cut by 7 bases, the J end by 0 bases, with 13 bases between. The CDR3 sequence is 15 residues long. CDR3 nucleotides: TGTGCCAGTACCGTGGGCAGGCACTCTGGAAACACCATATATTTT. Protein sequence: CASTVGRHSGNTIYF.

The chain links TRBV6-5 to TRBJ2-2; D may match TRBD1 or TRBD2 (5 bases each). Trimming left V 10 bases short and J 6 bases short, with 9 bases between. This CDR3 is built from 11 residues. CDR1 MNHEY and CDR2 SVGAGI come from the germline V gene. The CDR3 is CATRGPGELFF. The CDR3, as DNA: TGTGCCACCCGGGGCCCCGGGGAGCTGTTTTTT.

V gene TRBV29-1 combines with J gene TRBJ1-2; D possibly corresponds to TRBD1 (5 bases). V shed 6 bases and J shed 8 bases, with 22 bases lying between them. The CDR3 spans 14 residues. The V gene's germline CDR1 is SQVTM and CDR2 ANQGSEA. CDR3 DNA sequence: TGCAGCGTGAGCGCCCCTGGCGGGGGAGGCGGCTACACCTTC. Amino acid sequence: CSVSAPGGGGGYTF.

Of note for this clone: Other DNA sequences in the sample encode the same CDR3. The chain has TRBV5-1 and TRBJ2-1; 9 bases are shared with TRBD2. Germline V gene data show CDR1 as SGHRS and CDR2 as YFSETQ. V was pared by 4 bases and J by 3 bases, with 5 bases of the junction left unmatched. The CDR3 covers 15 residues. CDR3 sequence reads: CASSLSSGNYNEQFF. CDR3 bases: TGCGCCAGCAGCCTTTCTAGCGGGAACTACAATGAGCAGTTCTTC.

The chain carries TRBV18 and TRBJ2-7; TRBD2 is a possible D gene (6 bases). The germline gives CDR1 KGHSH, CDR2 LQKENI. The CDR3 loop spans 13 amino acids. Trimming took 2 bases from V and 6 from J, leaving 11 bases between them. Here the CDR3 reads CASSPGGISEQYF. The CDR3 nucleotides read TGTGCCAGCTCACCAGGCGGGATAAGCGAGCAGTACTTC.

With respect to this clone: Other DNA variants within this sample encode the same CDR3. The gene calls are TRBV7-6 and TRBJ1-5; D is unresolved. CDR1 is SGHVS, CDR2 FNYEAQ, per germline. This CDR3 spans 13 amino acids. V was cut by 2 bases and J by 3 bases, with 5 bases left in between. CDR3 sequence reads: CASSLYPNQPQHF. As DNA, the CDR3 is TGTGCCAGCAGCTTATATCCCAATCAGCCCCAGCATTTT.

The chain combines TRBV2 with TRBJ2-2, with D unresolved. This CDR3 comprises 14 residues. Trimming cost V 6 bases and J 2 bases, with 10 bases left between them. Germline V gene sequence: CDR1 SNHLY, CDR2 FYNNEI. Written as DNA, the CDR3 is TGTGCCAGCAGGGGCTCTGTCAACACCGGGGAGCTGTTTTTT. It yields the protein CASRGSVNTGELFF.